This T cell receptor (beta chain) came from a study of blood T cells in healthy people across ages. Findings of the study overall: In older individuals, TCR beta diversity per million T cells was lower, falling roughly linearly with age.

Comment on this clonotype: Its specificity is not known.

Alongside a J-beta primer mix, a sample-barcoded 5' primer served in a second PCR lasting roughly 7 to 11 cycles. Each of the samples gave a minimum of 2.5 million paired-end reads that contained CDR3. TCRdb re-called the 5' RACE reads with MiXCR, one entry per CDR3 protein. The profile shows more than 1.4 million distinct CDR3 sequences, approximately 38% of them singletons. Donors each provided about 9.5 milliliters of peripheral blood. Per sample, at least 6 micrograms of total RNA were extracted. With V trimmed by 1 base and J by 9 bases, 5 bases remained unmatched. In germline, CDR1 is DFQATT, CDR2 SNEGSKA (reference sequence). CDR3 length: 12 amino acids.

Specimen: blood. This clonotype was sampled from a woman under 30 in good health. This chain joins TRBV20-1 and TRBJ2-7; 8 bases are shared with TRBD2. CDR3 coding DNA: TGCAGTGCTAGAGTGGCGGGACTAGGGCAGTACTTC. Translated: CSARVAGLGQYF.